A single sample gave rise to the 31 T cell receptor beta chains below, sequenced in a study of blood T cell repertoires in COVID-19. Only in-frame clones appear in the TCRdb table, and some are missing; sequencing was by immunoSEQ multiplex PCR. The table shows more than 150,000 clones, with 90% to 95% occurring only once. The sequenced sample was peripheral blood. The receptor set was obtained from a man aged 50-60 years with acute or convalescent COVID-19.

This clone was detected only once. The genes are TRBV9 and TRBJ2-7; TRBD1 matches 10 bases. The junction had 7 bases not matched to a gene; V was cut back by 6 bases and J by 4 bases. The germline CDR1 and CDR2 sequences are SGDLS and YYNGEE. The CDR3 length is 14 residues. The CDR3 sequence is CASTPGQGVYEQYF. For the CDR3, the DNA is TGTGCCAGCACCCCCGGACAGGGGGTATACGAGCAGTACTTC.

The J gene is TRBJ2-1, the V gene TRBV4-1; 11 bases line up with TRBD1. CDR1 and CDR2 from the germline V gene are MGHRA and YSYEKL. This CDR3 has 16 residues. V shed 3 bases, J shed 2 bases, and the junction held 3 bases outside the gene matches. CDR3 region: CASSQEGQGAYNEQFF. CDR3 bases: TGCGCCAGCAGCCAGGAGGGACAGGGGGCCTACAATGAGCAGTTCTTC.

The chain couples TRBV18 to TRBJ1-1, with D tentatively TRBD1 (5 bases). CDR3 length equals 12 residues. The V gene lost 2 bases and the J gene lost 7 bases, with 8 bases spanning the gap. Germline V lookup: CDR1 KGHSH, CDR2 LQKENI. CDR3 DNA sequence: TGTGCCAGCTCACCAATCCAGGGTGAAGCTTTCTTT. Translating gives CASSPIQGEAFF.

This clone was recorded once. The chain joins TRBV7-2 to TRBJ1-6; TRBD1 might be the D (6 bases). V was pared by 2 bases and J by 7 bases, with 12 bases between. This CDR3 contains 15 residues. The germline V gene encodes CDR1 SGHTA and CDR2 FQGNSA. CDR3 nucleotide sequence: TGTGCCAGCAGCTTATTTACAGGGATCAATTCACCCCTCCACTTT. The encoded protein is CASSLFTGINSPLHF.

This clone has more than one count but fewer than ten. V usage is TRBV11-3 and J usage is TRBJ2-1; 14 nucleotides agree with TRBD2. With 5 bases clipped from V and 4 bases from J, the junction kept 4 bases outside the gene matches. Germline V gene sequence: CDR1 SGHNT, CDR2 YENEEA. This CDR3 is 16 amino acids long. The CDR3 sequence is CASSGWTSGGYNEQFF. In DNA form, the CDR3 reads TGTGCCAGCAGCGGATGGACTAGCGGGGGGTACAATGAGCAGTTCTTC.

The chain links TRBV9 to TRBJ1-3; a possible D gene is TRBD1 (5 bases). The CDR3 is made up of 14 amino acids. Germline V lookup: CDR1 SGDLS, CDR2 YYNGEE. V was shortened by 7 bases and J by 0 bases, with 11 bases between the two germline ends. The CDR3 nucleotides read TGTGCCAGCGACCGGGGGGACTCTGGAAACACCATATATTTT. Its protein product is CASDRGDSGNTIYF.

CDR3 in DNA: TGCAGCGTTGTTATTAGTTACAACCCGGGGGAGCAGTTCTTC. Translation: CSVVISYNPGEQFF. The chain joins TRBV29-1 to TRBJ2-1, with a weak D call TRBD2 (5 bases). The germline V gene has CDR1 SQVTM and CDR2 ANQGSEA. Trimming took off 4 bases at V and 10 bases at J, with 20 bases between the two ends. The CDR3 covers 14 residues.

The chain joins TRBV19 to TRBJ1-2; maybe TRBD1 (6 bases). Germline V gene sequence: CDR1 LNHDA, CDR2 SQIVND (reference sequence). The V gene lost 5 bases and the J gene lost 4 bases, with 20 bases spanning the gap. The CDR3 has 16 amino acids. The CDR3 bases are TGTGCCAGTAGTCCCAGCGAACGACAGGACTCCTATGGCTACACCTTC. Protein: CASSPSERQDSYGYTF.

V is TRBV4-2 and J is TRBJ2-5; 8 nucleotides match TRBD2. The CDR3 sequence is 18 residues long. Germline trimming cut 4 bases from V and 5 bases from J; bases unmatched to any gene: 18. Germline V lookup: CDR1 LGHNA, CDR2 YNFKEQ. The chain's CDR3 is CASSPQAARGAFGETQYF. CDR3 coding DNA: TGTGCCAGCAGCCCCCAGGCCGCGCGGGGGGCCTTTGGGGAGACCCAGTACTTC.

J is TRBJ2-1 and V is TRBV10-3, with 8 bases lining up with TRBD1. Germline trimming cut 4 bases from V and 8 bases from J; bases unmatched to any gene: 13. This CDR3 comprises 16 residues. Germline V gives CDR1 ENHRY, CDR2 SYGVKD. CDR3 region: CAISGPGQARFDEQFF. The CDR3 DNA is TGTGCCATCAGTGGACCGGGACAGGCGCGGTTCGATGAGCAGTTCTTC.

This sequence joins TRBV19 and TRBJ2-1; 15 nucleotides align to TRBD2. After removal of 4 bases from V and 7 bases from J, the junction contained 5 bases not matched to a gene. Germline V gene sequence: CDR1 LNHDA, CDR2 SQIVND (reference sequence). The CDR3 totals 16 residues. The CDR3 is CASSKKGLAGGNEQFF. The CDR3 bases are TGTGCCAGTAGTAAGAAGGGACTAGCGGGAGGTAATGAGCAGTTCTTC. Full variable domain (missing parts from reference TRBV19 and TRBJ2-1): DGGITQSPKYLFRKEGQNVTLSCEQNLNHDAMYWYRQDPGQGLRLIYYSQIVNDFQKGDIAEGYSVSREKKESFPLTVTSAQKNPTAFYLCASSKKGLAGGNEQFFGPGTRLTVL.

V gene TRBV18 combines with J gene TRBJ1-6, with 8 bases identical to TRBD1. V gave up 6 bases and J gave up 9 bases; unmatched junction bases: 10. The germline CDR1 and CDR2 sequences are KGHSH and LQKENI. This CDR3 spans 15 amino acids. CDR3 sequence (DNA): TGTGCCAGCTCCAGCCTCGGGACAGGCATTTCACCCCTCCACTTT. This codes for CASSSLGTGISPLHF.

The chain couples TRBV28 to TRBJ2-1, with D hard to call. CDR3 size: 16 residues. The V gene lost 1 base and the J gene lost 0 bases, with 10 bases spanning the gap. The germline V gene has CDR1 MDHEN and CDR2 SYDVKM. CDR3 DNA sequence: TGTGCCAGCAGTTTATCGGTAGCTAGCTCCTACAATGAGCAGTTCTTC. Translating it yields CASSLSVASSYNEQFF.

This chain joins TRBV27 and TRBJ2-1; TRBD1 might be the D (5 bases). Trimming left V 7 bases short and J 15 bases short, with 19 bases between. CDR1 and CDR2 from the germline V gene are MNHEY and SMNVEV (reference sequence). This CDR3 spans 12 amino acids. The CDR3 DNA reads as TGTGCCAGCACGACCTGGGGCGCCAAGCTGTTCTTC. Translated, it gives CASTTWGAKLFF.

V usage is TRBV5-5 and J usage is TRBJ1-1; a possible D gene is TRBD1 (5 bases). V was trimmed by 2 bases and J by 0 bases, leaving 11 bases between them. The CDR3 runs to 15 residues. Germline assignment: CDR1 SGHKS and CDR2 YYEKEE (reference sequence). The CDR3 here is CASSFTTVMNTEAFF. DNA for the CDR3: TGTGCCAGCAGCTTTACGACAGTCATGAACACTGAAGCTTTCTTT.

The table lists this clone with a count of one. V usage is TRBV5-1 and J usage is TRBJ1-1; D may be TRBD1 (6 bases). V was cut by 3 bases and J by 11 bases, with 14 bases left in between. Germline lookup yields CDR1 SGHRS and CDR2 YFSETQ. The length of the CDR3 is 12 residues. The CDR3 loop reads CASSSGHPPAFF. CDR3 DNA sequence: TGCGCCAGCAGCTCGGGACACCCACCCGCTTTCTTT.

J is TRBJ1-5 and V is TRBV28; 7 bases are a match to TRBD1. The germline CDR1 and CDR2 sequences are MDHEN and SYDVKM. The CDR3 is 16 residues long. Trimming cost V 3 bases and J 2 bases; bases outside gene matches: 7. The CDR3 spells CASSFIGGEGNQPQHF. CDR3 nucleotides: TGTGCCAGCAGTTTCATAGGGGGCGAGGGCAATCAGCCCCAGCATTTT.

This chain's CDR3 is CASSLREPQHF. The CDR3 DNA reads as TGTGCCAGCAGTTTGAGGGAGCCCCAGCATTTT. V is TRBV27 and J is TRBJ1-5; unclear D gene. This CDR3 contains 11 residues. Looked up from germline, CDR1 is MNHEY and CDR2 is SMNVEV (reference sequence). V was pared by 3 bases and J by 8 bases, with 5 bases between.

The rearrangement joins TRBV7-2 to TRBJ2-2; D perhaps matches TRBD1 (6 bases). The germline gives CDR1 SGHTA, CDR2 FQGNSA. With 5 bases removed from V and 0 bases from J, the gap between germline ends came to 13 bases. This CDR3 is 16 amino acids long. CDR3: CASSQRGGSNTGELFF. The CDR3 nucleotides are TGTGCCAGCAGCCAAAGAGGGGGATCGAACACCGGGGAGCTGTTTTTT.

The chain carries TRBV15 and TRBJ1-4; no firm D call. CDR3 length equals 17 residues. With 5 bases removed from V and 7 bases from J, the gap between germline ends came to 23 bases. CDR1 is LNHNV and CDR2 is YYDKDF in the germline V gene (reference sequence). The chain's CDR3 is CATSATLKNARGEKLFF. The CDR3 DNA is TGTGCCACCAGCGCAACTCTTAAAAATGCCCGTGGTGAAAAACTGTTTTTT.

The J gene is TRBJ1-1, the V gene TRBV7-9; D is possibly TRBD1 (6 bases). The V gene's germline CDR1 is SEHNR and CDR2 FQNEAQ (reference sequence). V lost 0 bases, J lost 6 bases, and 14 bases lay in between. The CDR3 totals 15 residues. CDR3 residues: CASSLANGGAAEAFF. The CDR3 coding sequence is TGTGCCAGCAGCTTAGCGAATGGGGGGGCGGCTGAAGCTTTCTTT.

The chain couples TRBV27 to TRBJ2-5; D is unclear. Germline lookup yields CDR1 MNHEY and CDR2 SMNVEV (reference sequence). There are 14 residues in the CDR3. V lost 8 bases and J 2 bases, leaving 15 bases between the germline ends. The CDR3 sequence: CASRPWAGQETQYF. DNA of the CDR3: TGTGCCAGCCGCCCGTGGGCAGGTCAAGAGACCCAGTACTTC.

The CDR3 protein is CASSHHSPLHF. CDR3 sequence (DNA): TGTGCCAGTTCCCATCATTCACCCCTCCACTTT. The chain couples TRBV19 to TRBJ1-6; no clear D gene. CDR3 length equals 11 residues. Germline CDR1 reads LNHDA; CDR2 reads SQIVND (reference sequence). V shed 8 bases and J shed 8 bases, with 7 bases lying between them.

In DNA, the CDR3 is TGCGCCAGCAGCGCAGGGAGGCATGAAAAACTGTTTTTT. The encoded protein is CASSAGRHEKLFF. The chain recombines TRBV5-1 with TRBJ1-4, with D perhaps TRBD1 (5 bases). This CDR3 region has 13 residues. Germline loops: CDR1 SGHRS, CDR2 YFSETQ. Trimming removed 4 bases from V and 6 bases from J, with 10 bases in between.

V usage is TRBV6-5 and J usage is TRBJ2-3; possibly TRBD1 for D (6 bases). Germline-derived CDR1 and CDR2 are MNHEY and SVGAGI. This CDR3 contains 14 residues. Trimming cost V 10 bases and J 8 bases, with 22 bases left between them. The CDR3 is CATSRAGAQGTQYF. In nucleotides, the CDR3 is TGTGCCACTTCTCGGGCAGGGGCCCAGGGTACGCAGTATTTT.

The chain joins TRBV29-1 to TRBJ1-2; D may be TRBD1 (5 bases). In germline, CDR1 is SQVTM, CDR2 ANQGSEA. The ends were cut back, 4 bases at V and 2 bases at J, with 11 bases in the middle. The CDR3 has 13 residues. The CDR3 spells CSVVLQANYGYTF. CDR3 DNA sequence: TGCAGCGTTGTATTACAGGCGAACTATGGCTACACCTTC.

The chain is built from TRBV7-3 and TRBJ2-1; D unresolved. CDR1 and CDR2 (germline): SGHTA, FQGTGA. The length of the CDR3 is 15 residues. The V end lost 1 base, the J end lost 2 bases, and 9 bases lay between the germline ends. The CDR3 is CASSLRYAAYNEQFF. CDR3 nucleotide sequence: TGTGCCAGCAGCTTAAGATATGCAGCCTACAATGAGCAGTTCTTC.

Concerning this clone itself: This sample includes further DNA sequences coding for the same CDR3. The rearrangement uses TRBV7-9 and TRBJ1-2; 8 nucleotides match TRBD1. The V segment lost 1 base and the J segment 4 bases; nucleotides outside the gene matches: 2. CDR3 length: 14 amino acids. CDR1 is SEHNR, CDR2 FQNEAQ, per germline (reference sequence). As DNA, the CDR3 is TGTGCCAGCAGCTTAGAAACAGGGGGCTATGGCTACACCTTC. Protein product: CASSLETGGYGYTF.

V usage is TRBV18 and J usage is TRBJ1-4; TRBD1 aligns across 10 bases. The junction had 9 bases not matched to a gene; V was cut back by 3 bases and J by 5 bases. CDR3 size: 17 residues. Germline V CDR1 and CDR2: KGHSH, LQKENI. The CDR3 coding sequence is TGTGCCAGCTCACCTACCGGGACAGGGGAATCGAATGAAAAACTGTTTTTT. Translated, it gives CASSPTGTGESNEKLFF.

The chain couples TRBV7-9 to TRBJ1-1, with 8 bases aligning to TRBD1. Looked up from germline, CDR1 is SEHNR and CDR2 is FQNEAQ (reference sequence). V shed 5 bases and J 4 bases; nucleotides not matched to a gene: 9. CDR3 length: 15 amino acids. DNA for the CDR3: TGTGCCAGCAGCGGACGGGACAGGAGGGTCACTGAAGCTTTCTTT. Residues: CASSGRDRRVTEAFF.

Written as DNA, the CDR3 is TGTGCCAGCAGCCATTGGGACGGGAGCTCCTACAATGAGCAGTTCTTC. Its translation is CASSHWDGSSYNEQFF. This sequence joins TRBV3-1 (or the pseudogene TRBV3-2) and TRBJ2-1, with D perhaps matching TRBD2 (6 bases). This CDR3 is built from 16 residues. Germline V CDR1 and CDR2: LGHDT, YNNKEL (reference sequence). Trimming pared 3 bases from V and 0 bases from J, leaving 12 bases between.